This T cell receptor beta chain appears in the sequencing data of a study of blood T cell repertoires in COVID-19. V shed 5 bases, J shed 5 bases, and the junction held 1 base outside the gene matches. The length of the CDR3 is 12 residues. CDR1 and CDR2 from the germline V gene are SGHTA and FQGTGA. This table comes from immunoSEQ multiplex PCR, and its TCRdb copy is limited to in-frame clones, with some not included. Here the sample spans roughly 250,000 clones, 80% to 90% being singletons. The chain links TRBV7-3 to TRBJ1-2; 8 bases are shared with TRBD1. Sample: peripheral blood. This clonotype originated in a woman aged 45-65 years with acute or convalescent COVID-19. CDR3 sequence reads: CASSDRGYGYTF. DNA for the CDR3: TGTGCCAGCAGCGACAGGGGTTATGGCTACACCTTC. Based on the CDR3 plus reference TRBV7-3 and TRBJ1-2, the full variable domain is GAGVSQTPSNKVTEKGKYVELRCDPISGHTALYWYRQSLGQGPEFLIYFQGTGAADDSGLPNDRFFAVRPEGSVSTLKIQRTERGDSAVYLCASSDRGYGYTFGSGTRLTVV.